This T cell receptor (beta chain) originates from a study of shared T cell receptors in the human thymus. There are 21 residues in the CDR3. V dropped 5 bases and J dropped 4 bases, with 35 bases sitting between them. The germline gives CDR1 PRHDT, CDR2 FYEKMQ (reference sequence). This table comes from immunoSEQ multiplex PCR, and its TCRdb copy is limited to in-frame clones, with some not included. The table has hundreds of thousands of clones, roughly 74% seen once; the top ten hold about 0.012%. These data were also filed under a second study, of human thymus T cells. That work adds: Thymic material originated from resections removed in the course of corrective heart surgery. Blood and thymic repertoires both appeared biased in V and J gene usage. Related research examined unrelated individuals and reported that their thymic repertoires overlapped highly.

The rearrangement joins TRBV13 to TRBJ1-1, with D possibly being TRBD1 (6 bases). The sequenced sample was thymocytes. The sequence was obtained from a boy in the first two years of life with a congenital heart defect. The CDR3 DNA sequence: TGTGCCAGCAGCACCCAGTTGCGGAAGGGACAATACTCCTCGGGAATCACTGAAGCTTTCTTT. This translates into CASSTQLRKGQYSSGITEAFF.